This TCR beta chain comes out of a study of blood T cell repertoires in COVID-19. About the research overall: Samples came from the United States, Italy and Spain, spanning acute and convalescent COVID-19. T cells, B-cell-depleted T cells, or PBMCs supplied cDNA or gDNA.

In the original analysis: Amplifying reference gene primers gave estimates of nucleated cell counts. The table came from immunoSEQ multiplex PCR; TCRdb's copy has only in-frame clones and leaves some out. D and trimming were read from the DNA, whereas the V and J calls and clone size are those reported in that table. This table holds approximately 25,000 clones, more than 80% found once. The CDR3 is made up of 15 amino acids. Trimming cost V 10 bases and J 3 bases; bases outside gene matches: 13. Germline-derived CDR1 and CDR2 are ENHRY and SYGVKD. Sequences were obtained from peripheral blood. This clonotype was obtained from a woman at least 80 years old with active or convalescent COVID-19. V is TRBV10-3 and J is TRBJ2-7; 9 bases line up with TRBD2. The CDR3 is CATSPQTSGNYEQYF. The CDR3 coding sequence is TGTGCCACCTCTCCACAGACTAGCGGAAACTACGAGCAGTACTTC.